The 28 T cell receptor beta chains below come from one sample, sequenced in a study of T cells in Graves' hyperthyroidism and ophthalmopathy (dated by TCRdb to between 2019 and 2020). The library was built by means of multiplex PCR. These reads were obtained on an Illumina HiSeq 2000. Amplification of TCR beta CDR3 regions was carried out from RNA transcripts. For the first round of RT-PCR on the TCR CDR3, the HTBI primer set was used together with the Qiagen OneStep RT-PCR kit. TCRdb cleaned the public reads at Q25 with fastp, built clones with MiXCR and kept in-frame beta chains. Rows are combined by CDR3 protein, so each entry shows the most common genes and DNA. Recorded for this sample are about 330,000 distinct CDR3 sequences; around 13% of them occurred a single time. The ten largest make up about 37% of the sample. Material: blood. The receptors here all came from a woman in her thirties or forties with Graves' ophthalmopathy.

Points on this clonotype: Given a much more abundant clone one base away, this may be a read error. V usage is TRBV2 and J usage is TRBJ1-1; 10 bases match TRBD1. The CDR3 contains 16 residues. Trimming removed 5 bases from V and 11 bases from J; junction bases left unmatched: 17. Germline CDR1 is SNHLY and CDR2 is FYNNEI. CDR3 in DNA: TGTGCCAGCAGTCCTTTGTCCGGGACAGGGGAACGGAGGGCTTTCTTT. It codes for CASSPLSGTGERRAFF.

This clonotype was detected ten times or more. The V gene is TRBV10-3, the J gene TRBJ2-3; the match to TRBD2 covers 11 bases. The CDR3 loop spans 14 amino acids. Trimming took 7 bases from V and 4 from J; bases not matched to a gene: 4. CDR1 and CDR2 (germline): ENHRY, SYGVKD. The DNA for the CDR3 is TGTGCCATCAACTCGGGACTAGCGGCAGATACGCAGTATTTT. Its translation is CAINSGLAADTQYF.

The rearrangement joins TRBV4-2 to TRBJ1-5, with no clear D. The CDR3 has 17 residues. CDR1 is LGHNA and CDR2 is YNFKEQ in the germline V gene. Deletions cut 0 bases from V and 3 bases from J, with 15 bases between. The CDR3 coding sequence is TGTGCCAGCAGCCAAGATCACGACGACCAGTTCAATCAGCCCCAGCATTTT. The encoded protein is CASSQDHDDQFNQPQHF.

There are a few counts of this clonotype. The V and J genes are TRBV6-1 and TRBJ2-2; D is unresolved. Germline CDR1 MNHNS, CDR2 SASEGT. V gave up 6 bases and J gave up 7 bases, with 12 bases separating them. The CDR3 runs 13 residues. DNA of the CDR3: TGTGCCAGCAGGATAGTTCGCCGCGGGGAGCTGTTTTTT. Protein: CASRIVRRGELFF.

This clonotype was seen at least ten times. This chain connects TRBV7-8 to TRBJ1-2, with D hard to call. Trimming removed 8 bases at V and 2 bases at J, with 24 bases between. CDR3 length: 17 residues. Looked up from germline, CDR1 is SGHVS and CDR2 is FQNEAQ. CDR3 loop: CASLQDKSSTDNYGYTF. CDR3 sequence (DNA): TGTGCCAGCCTCCAAGACAAATCCTCCACAGACAACTATGGCTACACCTTC.

This sequence joins TRBV7-4 and TRBJ1-6; weak D call: TRBD1 (6 bases). The germline V and J ends were trimmed by 5 bases and 5 bases, with 28 bases remaining between them. CDR1 SGHVT and CDR2 SQSDAQ come from the germline V gene. The CDR3 loop spans 20 amino acids. The CDR3 loop reads CASSTPGGGDIFADNSPLHF. In nucleotides, the CDR3 is TGTGCCAGCAGCACACCCGGGGGAGGGGACATCTTCGCGGATAATTCACCCCTCCACTTT.

The chain uses TRBV6-1 and TRBJ2-2, with D maybe TRBD2 (5 bases). This CDR3 comprises 15 residues. Trimming took off 6 bases at V and 5 bases at J, with 16 bases between the two ends. The germline V gene encodes CDR1 MNHNS and CDR2 SASEGT. The CDR3 region is CASRKGAIATGELFF. CDR3 nucleotide sequence: TGTGCCAGCAGAAAGGGAGCCATCGCGACCGGGGAGCTGTTTTTT.

This clonotype was counted at least ten times. The chain is built from TRBV20-1 and TRBJ1-6, with TRBD1 identical over 9 bases. Per germline, CDR1 DFQATT and CDR2 SNEGSKA (reference sequence). This CDR3 spans 14 amino acids. V shed 3 bases, J shed 9 bases, and the junction held 6 bases outside the gene matches. DNA for the CDR3: TGCAGTGCTAGTGCGGGACAGGGTGGTTCACCCCTCCACTTT. Its protein is CSASAGQGGSPLHF.

J is TRBJ2-1 and V is TRBV3-1; D gene uncertain. The CDR3 is 13 residues long. V was shortened by 4 bases and J by 8 bases, with 12 bases between the two germline ends. Germline values: CDR1 LGHDT, CDR2 YNNKEL (reference sequence). In DNA form, the CDR3 reads TGTGCCAGCAGCCTTAATTCGGGTTATGAGCAGTTCTTC. This sequence encodes CASSLNSGYEQFF.

This clonotype was observed at least ten times. The chain recombines TRBV2 with TRBJ2-3; D is uncertain. Trimming removed 0 bases at V and 5 bases at J, with 3 bases between. Per germline, CDR1 SNHLY and CDR2 FYNNEI. The CDR3 spans 12 residues. CDR3: CASSEARDTQYF. The CDR3 DNA reads as TGTGCCAGCAGTGAAGCGCGAGATACGCAGTATTTT.

This clonotype was seen a few times. The gene calls are TRBV25-1 and TRBJ1-4, with D tentatively TRBD1 (6 bases). Per the germline V gene, CDR1 is MGHDK and CDR2 is SYGVNS. The CDR3 extends over 17 amino acids. V was cut by 2 bases and J by 4 bases, with 17 bases left in between. The CDR3 DNA follows: TGTGCCAGCAGTGAAGGTCAGGGGCTACGCTTTAATGAAAAACTGTTTTTT. It encodes CASSEGQGLRFNEKLFF.

This clonotype was picked up many times. The chain is built from TRBV6-7 and TRBJ2-7; TRBD2 aligns across 14 bases. TRBV6-7 is an open reading frame whose function is uncertain. Germline trimming cut 1 base from V and 3 bases from J; bases unmatched to any gene: 11. The CDR3 consists of 19 residues. CDR3 sequence reads: CASSYFKTGTSGSDYEQYF. Written as DNA, the CDR3 is TGTGCCAGCAGTTACTTCAAGACCGGGACTAGCGGGAGTGACTACGAGCAGTACTTC.

This clonotype was observed many times. The rearrangement links TRBV12-3 or TRBV12-4 to TRBJ2-6; either TRBD1 or TRBD2 may fit D (5 bases each). This CDR3 comprises 16 residues. Trimming took 6 bases from V and 0 from J, leaving 12 bases between them. The CDR3 sequence: CASSPQGVSGANVLTF. The DNA for the CDR3 is TGTGCCAGCAGCCCTCAGGGAGTCTCTGGGGCCAACGTCCTGACTTTC.

The chain joins TRBV6-1 to TRBJ2-7; D is possibly TRBD2 (5 bases). The length of the CDR3 is 12 residues. Trimming took 5 bases from V and 3 from J, leaving 8 bases between them. Germline V lookup: CDR1 MNHNS, CDR2 SASEGT. The chain's CDR3 is CASSRLYYEQYF. For the CDR3, the DNA is TGTGCCAGCAGTCGACTATACTACGAGCAGTACTTC.

This clonotype was seen repeatedly, ten times or more. The chain uses TRBV11-2 and TRBJ2-5; 11 bases line up with TRBD2. The germline CDR1 and CDR2 sequences are SGHAT and FQNNGV. The CDR3 is 16 residues long. Trimming cost V 1 base and J 5 bases; bases outside gene matches: 6. Here the CDR3 DNA reads TGTGCCAGCAGCTTAGTGACTCGGACTAGCGGGGAGACCCAGTACTTC. Translation gives CASSLVTRTSGETQYF.

This clonotype was counted at least ten times. This chain connects TRBV2 to TRBJ2-7, with 8 nucleotides matching TRBD1. J was trimmed by 5 bases and V by 8 bases; bases with no gene match: 5. This CDR3 contains 12 residues. Germline CDR1 is SNHLY and CDR2 is FYNNEI. The CDR3 protein is CASSGGRDEQYF. CDR3 sequence (DNA): TGTGCCAGCTCAGGGGGCCGGGACGAGCAGTACTTC.

In its sample, this clonotype was seen a few times. The rearrangement uses TRBV30 and TRBJ2-1; 15 bases line up with TRBD2. This CDR3 contains 14 residues. The trim removed 2 bases at V and 8 bases at J, leaving 1 base unmatched. Germline V gene data show CDR1 as GTSNPN and CDR2 as SVGIG (reference sequence). The CDR3 nucleotides are TGTGCCTGGAGTCGGACTAGCGGGAGGGATGAGCAGTTCTTC. It is translated as CAWSRTSGRDEQFF. Based on the CDR3 plus reference TRBV30 and TRBJ2-1, the full variable domain is SQTIHQWPATLVQPVGSPLSLECTVEGTSNPNLYWYRQAAGRGLQLLFYSVGIGQISSEVPQNLSASRPQDRQFILSSKKLLLSDSGFYLCAWSRTSGRDEQFFGPGTRLTVL.

Ten or more counts support this clonotype. The genes are TRBV28 and TRBJ2-3; the D gene could be TRBD1 or TRBD2 (5 bases each). This CDR3 spans 16 amino acids. Germline values: CDR1 MDHEN, CDR2 SYDVKM. V was pared by 7 bases and J by 0 bases, with 17 bases between. The CDR3 region is CASTIPGGSSTDTQYF. The CDR3 DNA reads as TGTGCCAGCACCATCCCTGGGGGATCGAGCACAGATACGCAGTATTTT.

This clonotype has at least ten counts. The chain carries TRBV27 and TRBJ1-5; D might be TRBD1 (5 bases). CDR1 MNHEY and CDR2 SMNVEV come from the germline V gene (reference sequence). Deletions cut 6 bases from V and 4 bases from J, with 16 bases between. CDR3 length equals 15 residues. CDR3: CASRAGGVRNQPQHF. The DNA of the CDR3 is TGTGCCAGCAGGGCGGGAGGGGTTAGAAATCAGCCCCAGCATTTT.

This clonotype was observed many times. This chain links TRBV2 with TRBJ1-5, with no clear D. The CDR3 totals 13 residues. V was trimmed by 5 bases and J by 7 bases, leaving 12 bases between them. CDR1 is SNHLY, CDR2 FYNNEI, per germline. The CDR3 reads CASSLNKAQPQHF. In nucleotides, the CDR3 is TGTGCCAGCAGTCTTAACAAGGCGCAGCCCCAGCATTTT.

This clonotype was counted at least ten times. The chain joins TRBV19 to TRBJ1-1, with no clear D. Germline CDR1 LNHDA, CDR2 SQIVND (reference sequence). The V end was cut by 3 bases, the J end by 0 bases, with 5 bases between. The CDR3 length is 13 residues. CDR3 region: CASSMGMNTEAFF. The DNA for the CDR3 is TGTGCCAGTAGTATGGGCATGAACACTGAAGCTTTCTTT.

This clonotype has at least ten counts. The chain couples TRBV11-2 to TRBJ2-3, with D possibly matching TRBD2 (6 bases). Germline values: CDR1 SGHAT, CDR2 FQNNGV. The CDR3 extends over 11 amino acids. The V and J ends lost 7 bases and 6 bases respectively, with 8 bases between them. The CDR3 protein is CASTSADTQYF. CDR3 coding DNA: TGTGCCAGCACTAGCGCGGATACGCAGTATTTT.

This clonotype was seen repeatedly, ten times or more. The chain is built from TRBV20-1 and TRBJ1-1; 8 bases fit TRBD1. The CDR3 is made up of 13 amino acids. After removal of 6 bases from V and 3 bases from J, the junction contained 6 bases not matched to a gene. Per the germline V gene, CDR1 is DFQATT and CDR2 is SNEGSKA (reference sequence). The CDR3 DNA reads TGCAGTGCGCAGGGACAGGTCGACACTGAAGCTTTCTTT. It codes for CSAQGQVDTEAFF.

In this sample, this clonotype turned up many times. The V call is TRBV11-2, the J call TRBJ2-7, with 8 bases aligning to TRBD2. J gave up 6 bases and V 5 bases, and 15 bases lay outside the gene matches. Germline loops: CDR1 SGHAT, CDR2 FQNNGV. There are 16 residues in the CDR3. CDR3 in DNA: TGTGCCAGCAGCCTTCCGTCGGGGACTAGTATGGGCGAGCAGTACTTC. This translates into CASSLPSGTSMGEQYF.

In this sample, this clonotype turned up once. This chain connects TRBV29-1 to TRBJ2-1, with 7 bases that match TRBD2. This CDR3 has 16 amino acids. The V segment lost 5 bases and the J segment 0 bases; nucleotides outside the gene matches: 10. Germline CDR1 and CDR2: SQVTM and ANQGSEA. This chain's CDR3 is CSVTQRLAASYNEQFF. The CDR3 nucleotides read TGCAGCGTTACTCAAAGACTAGCCGCCTCCTACAATGAGCAGTTCTTC.

In its sample, this clonotype was seen many times. This chain joins TRBV6-1 and TRBJ1-3; 7 bases align to TRBD1. V was clipped by 5 bases and J by 4 bases; unmatched bases: 11. The CDR3 length is 16 residues. CDR1 MNHNS and CDR2 SASEGT come from the germline V gene. The DNA for the CDR3 is TGTGCCAGCAGTTCCCTTCAGACAGGGAGCGGAAACACCATATATTTT. It specifies CASSSLQTGSGNTIYF.

About this clonotype: This may arise from a read error, as a much more abundant clone is one base away. The chain couples TRBV24-1 to TRBJ2-3, with 10 bases aligning to TRBD2. The junction had 7 bases not matched to a gene; V was cut back by 3 bases and J by 2 bases. Germline CDR1 and CDR2: KGHDR and SFDVKD. The CDR3 loop spans 17 amino acids. The DNA of the CDR3 is TGTGCCACCAGTGATCGGGCTAGCGGGAGTCCCACAGATACGCAGTATTTT. Its translation: CATSDRASGSPTDTQYF.

J is TRBJ2-7 and V is TRBV5-4; TRBD2 matches 11 bases. Per the germline V gene, CDR1 is SGHNT and CDR2 is YYREEE (reference sequence). Losses at the gene ends were 4 bases for V and 2 bases for J; bases not matched to a gene: 5. The CDR3 runs to 15 residues. This CDR3 is CASSEKTSGTYEQYF. In DNA, the CDR3 is TGTGCCAGCAGCGAGAAGACTAGCGGGACCTACGAGCAGTACTTC. The variable domain in full, with the rest retrieved from reference TRBV5-4 and TRBJ2-7, is ETGVTQSPTHLIKTRGQQVTLRCSSQSGHNTVSWYQQALGQGPQFIFQYYREEENGRGNFPPRFSGLQFPNYSSELNVNALELDDSALYLCASSEKTSGTYEQYFGPGTRLTVT.